These 10 T cell receptor beta chains came from one sample sequenced in a study of blood T cell repertoires in COVID-19 (dated by TCRdb to 2020 to 2022). The receptor library was made with the immunoSEQ multiplex PCR assay. TCRdb mirrors the immuneACCESS table, restricted to in-frame sequences. Some clones are absent from its copies; in checked studies, under half trace to an unresolved V gene, and the reason for the others is unknown. This sample gives 250,000 to 300,000 clones in total; approximately 86% of them show up just once. The ten largest clones take up roughly 2% of the sample. Sequencing input: peripheral blood. All receptors come from a woman in her forties or fifties who had recovered from COVID-19.

The chain links TRBV4-3 to TRBJ1-6; perhaps TRBD1 as D (5 bases). With 4 bases removed from V and 7 bases from J, the gap between germline ends came to 17 bases. Germline loops: CDR1 LGHNA, CDR2 YSLEER. The length of the CDR3 is 16 residues. The CDR3 coding sequence is TGCGCCAGCAGCCTGACTCTGGCAGGGAGGAATTCACCCCTCCACTTT. This translates into CASSLTLAGRNSPLHF.

CDR3 residues: CASSVAGGSGQETQYF. DNA of the CDR3: TGTGCCAGCAGCGTAGCGGGGGGAAGCGGGCAAGAGACCCAGTACTTC. The gene calls are TRBV9 and TRBJ2-5; 7 nucleotides line up with TRBD2. This CDR3 spans 16 amino acids. The germline V gene has CDR1 SGDLS and CDR2 YYNGEE. V lost 0 bases to trimming and J lost 2 bases; unmatched junction nucleotides: 7.

This chain uses TRBV4-3 with TRBJ1-2; the D is unclear. The V gene's germline CDR1 is LGHNA and CDR2 YSLEER. The CDR3 runs 15 residues. V was shortened by 0 bases and J by 4 bases, with 12 bases between the two germline ends. For the CDR3, the DNA is TGCGCCAGCAGCCAAGATCCCACGGCGGGCTATGGCTACACCTTC. As protein: CASSQDPTAGYGYTF.

This clone showed up just a few times. The genes are TRBV9 and TRBJ1-1; 11 nucleotides match TRBD1. V dropped 3 bases and J dropped 5; count of bases not matched to a gene: 9. CDR1 and CDR2 from the germline V gene are SGDLS and YYNGEE. The CDR3 is 16 residues long. Written as DNA, the CDR3 is TGTGCCAGCAGCGGCGGGACAGGGGGGAAGTGGACTGAAGCTTTCTTT. Residues: CASSGGTGGKWTEAFF.

The chain carries TRBV19 and TRBJ1-4; TRBD1 aligns across 9 bases. The V gene's germline CDR1 is LNHDA and CDR2 SQIVND (reference sequence). The V and J ends lost 3 bases and 8 bases, in that order; junction bases with no gene match: 7. CDR3 size: 15 residues. CDR3 amino acids: CASSIPTGGGEKLFF. CDR3 sequence (DNA): TGTGCCAGTAGTATCCCGACAGGGGGGGGAGAAAAACTGTTTTTT.

The chain carries TRBV12-5 and TRBJ2-3, with TRBD2 as a possible D gene (6 bases). The CDR3 runs to 17 residues. Germline V gives CDR1 LGHNT, CDR2 FRNRAP. Trimming removed 3 bases at V and 3 bases at J, with 19 bases between. CDR3 bases: TGTGCTAGTGGTTTCCGCCTTGGAGCGGGTGGAACAGATACGCAGTATTTT. This gives the protein CASGFRLGAGGTDTQYF.

This chain uses TRBV11-2 with TRBJ1-1; possible D gene TRBD1, 6 bases. CDR1 is SGHAT, CDR2 FQNNGV, per germline. CDR3 length: 18 residues. Trimming pared 0 bases from V and 1 base from J, leaving 18 bases between. The CDR3 DNA sequence: TGTGCCAGCAGCTTAGACGGTGGGCTCTGGGGACAGAACACTGAAGCTTTCTTT. Its protein is CASSLDGGLWGQNTEAFF.

V usage is TRBV5-1 and J usage is TRBJ1-6; perhaps TRBD1 as D (5 bases). The CDR3 extends over 16 amino acids. CDR1 is SGHRS, CDR2 YFSETQ, per germline. Trimming stripped 0 bases from V and 3 bases from J, with 10 bases between. DNA of the CDR3: TGCGCCAGCAGCTTGGCAGGGCCGAACTATAATTCACCCCTCCACTTT. This gives the protein CASSLAGPNYNSPLHF.

This chain uses TRBV6-2 or TRBV6-3 with TRBJ2-7, with TRBD1 identical over 8 bases. CDR1 is MNHEY, CDR2 SVGEGT, per germline. Germline trimming cut 2 bases from V and 3 bases from J; bases unmatched to any gene: 15. The CDR3 sequence is 18 residues long. The CDR3, as DNA: TGTGCCAGCAGTTACAGCGTCATAGGACAGGGATTACTCTACGAGCAGTACTTC. Amino acid sequence: CASSYSVIGQGLLYEQYF.

This chain links TRBV7-3 with TRBJ2-3; D may be TRBD2 (6 bases). Germline values: CDR1 SGHTA, CDR2 FQGTGA. This CDR3 comprises 14 residues. The ends were cut back, 4 bases at V and 5 bases at J, with 13 bases in the middle. Written as DNA, the CDR3 is TGTGCCAGCAGCTCTAGCGCCTGGGGAGATACGCAGTATTTT. It specifies CASSSSAWGDTQYF.